This T cell receptor beta chain was observed in a study of T cell repertoires in cytomegalovirus infection. Study background: The study used recently identified HLA-C-restricted and well-studied HLA-B-restricted CMV epitopes.

Trimming took 2 bases from V and 6 from J, leaving 7 bases between them. CDR3 length: 12 residues. Germline loops: CDR1 SNHLY, CDR2 FYNNEI. General observations from the study: It was HLA-C-restricted CMV-specific TCR beta clonotypes that dominated the response ex vivo.

MiXCR, run by TCRdb on the reads, gives a single entry per CDR3 protein. The profile shows more than 300,000 distinct CDR3 sequences, roughly 34% of them singletons. Concerning this clonotype itself: Its antigen is unidentified.

The V call is TRBV2, the J call TRBJ1-2; D is ambiguous. The origin of this receptor is a human donor in good health (CMV status not recorded). Some clones in this sample may be carry-over from other donors' samples. The sequencing here drew on cultured PBMCs, taken from culture after CMV antigen stimulation. In DNA form, the CDR3 reads TGTGCCAGCAGTGAAAGGGTCGATGGCTACACCTTC. It specifies CASSERVDGYTF.